Here is one T cell receptor (beta chain) with its context. This record belongs to a study of blood T cell repertoires in COVID-19. Study summary: Sites across the United States, Italy and Spain contributed samples from acute and convalescent COVID-19. Nucleic acid was either cDNA or gDNA, and it came from T cells, B-cell-depleted T cells, or PBMCs.

Original processing methods: Reference gene primers were amplified, and this amplification served to estimate nucleated cell counts. TCRdb's table, derived via immunoSEQ multiplex PCR, lists solely in-frame clones and lacks some. V, J and clone size were drawn from that table, and D and trimming were deduced from the DNA. The sample lists 120,000 to 150,000 clones, 80% to 90% occurring once. With 8 bases removed from V and 9 bases from J, the gap between germline ends came to 17 bases. The CDR3 extends over 14 amino acids. Germline V gene lookup returns CDR1 MNHEY and CDR2 SVGAGI. The chain is built from TRBV6-5 and TRBJ1-6, with D possibly TRBD1 on 6 matching bases. The receptor was derived from a woman aged 50 to 60 with active or convalescent COVID-19. Sequenced input: peripheral blood. Written as DNA, the CDR3 is TGTGCCAGCTGCCAAGGACAGAGACGTTCACCCCTCCACTTT. Its translation is CASCQGQRRSPLHF.